This T cell receptor (beta chain) was recorded in a study of pediatric ulcerative colitis (dated by TCRdb to about 2019). Turning to the overall study: From under ten newly diagnosed, treatment-naive pediatric ulcerative colitis patients and four non-IBD control children, paired blood and rectal samples were collected. Findings and caveats that apply to the study as a whole: For technical reasons, substantially fewer templates were yielded by the blood samples of two patients, and these blood samples were excluded from blood-rectal overlap analysis. Because repertoires were derived from total lymphocyte DNA, patterns in rare subsets such as regulatory T cells may not have been reflected. Clonal overlap between a subject's own blood and rectum was significantly greater in ulcerative colitis patients than in controls, which suggests more T cell trafficking to inflamed tissue. A couple of rectal CDR3 clonotypes turned up in every ulcerative colitis patient but in none of the controls. Features of the rectal repertoire distinguished controls, mild-moderate colitis patients and acute severe colitis patients, and in acute severe colitis rectal diversity was lower because of clonal expansions. Rectal pinch biopsies may have included blood-derived T cells, especially in patients with overt colitis. The healthy control group was small, consisting of only a handful of individuals.

During colonoscopy, one to two rectal pinch biopsies were obtained for research purposes. The control children had a colonoscopy because IBD was suspected, showed normal endoscopy both macroscopically and histologically, and did not receive an IBD diagnosis during the next year. Before DNA isolation, rectal biopsies were subjected to proteinase K digestion. The Wizard kit (Promega) was used to extract genomic DNA from the blood and intestinal samples. The germline V gene yields SGHRS for CDR1 and YFSETQ for CDR2. Compared with germline, V lacks 0 bases and J lacks 3 bases; bases without a gene match: 4. The CDR3 sequence holds 15 residues, the cysteine and phenylalanine included. The read is trimmed to its CDR3 DNA, 45 bases read in frame from base 1. Through the immunoSEQ TRB Survey service, multiplex V and J primers were used to amplify rearranged CDR3 beta regions from genomic DNA. To keep sequencing depth the same across samples, survey-level depth of up to 500,000 reads per sample was applied. The libraries were purified, combined into pools and sequenced with Illumina technology. Per the source publication's procedure: Productive clonality, sample overlap, pairwise scatters, CDR3 beta length, V/D/J gene usage and productiveness were assessed with immunoSEQ online tools. Calculated diversity was defined as the number of unique rearrangements divided by total templates times 100, and Shannon and Simpson indices were additionally computed. Principal component analysis was performed on Z-score normalized data with the R prcomp function and the ggbiplot package. Morisita's index was used to quantify the clonal overlap between blood and rectum within each subject. TCRdb retrieved this table from immuneACCESS and kept in-frame rearrangements only. Not all clones are present; in checked studies, unresolved V genes account for under half, and no reason is known for the remainder. Clonal size and the V and J genes are those of that table, whereas D and trimming came from the DNA. This sample comprises approximately 11,000 clones, roughly 80% of them detected only once. The ten largest clonotypes hold around 3.6% of the sample.

With regard to this clone: This clone's antigen is unknown. No clone much larger than this one lies a single base away; base qualities are absent.

Input material: gut tissue. Here the chain combines TRBV5-1 and TRBJ1-1; 8 of the junction bases match TRBD1. This receptor was obtained from a girl aged 5 to 17 who was a control in a study of pediatric ulcerative colitis. The sequence in DNA is TGCGCCAGCAGCTTGGCCGGACAGGGCCACACTGAAGCTTTCTTT. The encoded protein is CASSLAGQGHTEAFF.